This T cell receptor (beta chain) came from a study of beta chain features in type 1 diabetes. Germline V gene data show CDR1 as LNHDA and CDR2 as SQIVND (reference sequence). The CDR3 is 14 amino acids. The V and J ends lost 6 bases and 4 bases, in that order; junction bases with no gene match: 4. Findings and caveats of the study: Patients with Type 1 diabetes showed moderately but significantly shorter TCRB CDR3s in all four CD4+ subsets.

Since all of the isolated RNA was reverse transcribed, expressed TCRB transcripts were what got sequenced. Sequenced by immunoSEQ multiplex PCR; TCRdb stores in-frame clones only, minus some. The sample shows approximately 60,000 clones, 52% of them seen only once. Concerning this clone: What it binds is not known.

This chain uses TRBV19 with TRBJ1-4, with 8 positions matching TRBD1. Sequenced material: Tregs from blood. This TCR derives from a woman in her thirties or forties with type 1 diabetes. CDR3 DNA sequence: TGTGCCAGTAGCCTGACAGGGGTTAATGAAAAACTGTTTTTT. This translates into CASSLTGVNEKLFF.